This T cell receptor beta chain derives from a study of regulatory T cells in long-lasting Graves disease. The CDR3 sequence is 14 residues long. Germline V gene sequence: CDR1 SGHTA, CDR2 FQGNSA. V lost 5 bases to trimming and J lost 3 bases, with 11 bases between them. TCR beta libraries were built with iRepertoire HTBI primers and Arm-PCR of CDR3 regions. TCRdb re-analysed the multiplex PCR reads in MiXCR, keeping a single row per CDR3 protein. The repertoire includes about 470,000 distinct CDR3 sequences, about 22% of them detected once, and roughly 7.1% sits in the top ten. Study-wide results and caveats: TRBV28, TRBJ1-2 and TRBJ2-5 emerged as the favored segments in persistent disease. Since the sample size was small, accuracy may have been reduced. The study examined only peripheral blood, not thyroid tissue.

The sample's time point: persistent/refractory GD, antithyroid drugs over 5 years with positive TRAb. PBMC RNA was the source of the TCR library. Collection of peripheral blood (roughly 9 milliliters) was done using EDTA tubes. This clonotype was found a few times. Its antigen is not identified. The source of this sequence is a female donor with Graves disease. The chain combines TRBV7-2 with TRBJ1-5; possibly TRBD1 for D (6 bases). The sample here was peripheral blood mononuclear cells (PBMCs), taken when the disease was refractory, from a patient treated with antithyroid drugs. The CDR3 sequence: CASSPRQVNQPQHF. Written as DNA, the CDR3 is TGTGCCAGCAGCCCCAGACAGGTCAATCAGCCCCAGCATTTT.